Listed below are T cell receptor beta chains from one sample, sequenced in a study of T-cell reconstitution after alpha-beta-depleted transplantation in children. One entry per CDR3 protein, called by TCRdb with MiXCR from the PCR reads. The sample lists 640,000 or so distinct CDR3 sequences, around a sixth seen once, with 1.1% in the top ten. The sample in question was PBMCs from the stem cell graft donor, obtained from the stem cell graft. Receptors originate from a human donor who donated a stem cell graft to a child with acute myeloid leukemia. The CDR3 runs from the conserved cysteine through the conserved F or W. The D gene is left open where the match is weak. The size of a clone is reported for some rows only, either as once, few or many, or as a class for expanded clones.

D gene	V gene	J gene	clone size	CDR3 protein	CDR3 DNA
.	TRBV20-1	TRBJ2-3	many	CSAPPGLEYTDTQYF	TGCAGTGCTCCGCCGGGACTGGAATACACAGATACGCAGTATTTT
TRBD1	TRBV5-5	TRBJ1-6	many	CASSLRDSSYNSPLHF	TGTGCCAGCAGCCTCAGGGACAGCTCCTATAATTCACCCCTCCACTTT
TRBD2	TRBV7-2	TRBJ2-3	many	CASSTGTSGLYTQYF	TGTGCCAGCAGCACAGGGACTAGCGGGCTTTATACGCAGTATTTT
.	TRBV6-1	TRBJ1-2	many	CASSLTNGDLGGYTF	TGTGCCAGCAGTCTTACAAACGGGGACCTAGGGGGCTACACCTTC
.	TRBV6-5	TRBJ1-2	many	CASSYNSNYGYTF	TGTGCCAGCAGTTACAACAGTAACTATGGCTACACCTTC
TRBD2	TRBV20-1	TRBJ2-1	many	CSVPLPWGGYNEQFF	TGCAGTGTCCCCCTACCCTGGGGGGGCTACAATGAGCAGTTCTTC
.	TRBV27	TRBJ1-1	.	CASSTSGMNTDAFF	TGTGCCAGCAGTACCTCAGGGATGAACACTGACGCTTTCTTT
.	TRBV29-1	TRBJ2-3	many	CSVEGGDGTDTQYF	TGCAGCGTTGAAGGAGGAGATGGGACAGATACGCAGTATTTT
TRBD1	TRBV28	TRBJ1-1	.	CASSFGDRWAFF	TGTGCCAGCAGTTTCGGGGACAGGTGGGCTTTCTTT
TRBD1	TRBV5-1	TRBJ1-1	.	CASSVTGVRVNTEAFF	TGCGCCAGCAGCGTAACAGGGGTCCGGGTGAACACTGAAGCTTTCTTT
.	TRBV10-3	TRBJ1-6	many	CAISEENGNNSPLHF	TGTGCCATCAGTGAGGAGAATGGGAATAATTCACCCCTCCACTTT
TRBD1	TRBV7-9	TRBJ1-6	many	CASSFWDRGSPLHF	TGTGCCAGCAGCTTCTGGGACAGGGGTTCACCCCTCCACTTT
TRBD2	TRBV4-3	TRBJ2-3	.	CASSQDLAGGQDTQYF	TGCGCCAGCAGCCAGGACCTAGCGGGGGGGCAAGATACGCAGTATTTT